The 21 T cell receptor beta chains below were found in one sample sequenced in a study of cytomegalovirus exposure and HLA in healthy donors. TCRdb's table, derived via immunoSEQ multiplex PCR, lists solely in-frame clones and lacks some. In the table there are about 200,000 clones, about three quarters of which are singletons. The sample was PBMCs. The receptor source for this set is a young woman in good health and CMV-seronegative.

This chain joins TRBV6-6 and TRBJ2-5; tentative D call: TRBD1 (5 bases). With 6 bases removed from V and 0 bases from J, the gap between germline ends came to 8 bases. Germline CDR1 and CDR2: MNHNY and SVGAGI (reference sequence). CDR3 length: 13 residues. This CDR3 reads CASRRQYQETQYF. CDR3 nucleotide sequence: TGTGCCAGCAGGAGACAGTACCAAGAGACCCAGTACTTC.

The gene calls are TRBV5-1 and TRBJ2-5; D is perhaps TRBD2 (7 bases). V was trimmed by 2 bases and J by 0 bases, leaving 11 bases between them. The CDR3 extends over 15 amino acids. Looked up from germline, CDR1 is SGHRS and CDR2 is YFSETQ. The CDR3 region has the DNA TGCGCCAGCAGCTTTGGGGGGGGCTACCAAGAGACCCAGTACTTC. Translation: CASSFGGGYQETQYF.

Details on this clone: Mismatch with germline at one junction end may stem from a read error. This chain joins TRBV4-1 and TRBJ2-3; 8 nucleotides agree with TRBD2. Germline CDR1 MGHRA, CDR2 YSYEKL. This CDR3 is 14 amino acids long. The chain's CDR3 is CATSAGGPTDTQYF. The CDR3 DNA reads TGCGCCACCAGCGCGGGGGGCCCCACAGATACGCAGTATTTT.

CDR3 protein: CASSQESRPSGPVAKNIQYF. CDR3 nucleotides: TGCGCCAGCAGCCAAGAGTCTAGGCCTAGCGGCCCTGTAGCCAAAAACATTCAGTACTTC. This rearrangement joins TRBV4-1 to TRBJ2-4, with TRBD2 matching 7 bases. V dropped 0 bases and J dropped 0; count of bases not matched to a gene: 14. This CDR3 is built from 20 residues. Looked up from germline, CDR1 is MGHRA and CDR2 is YSYEKL.

The chain employs TRBV7-9 and TRBJ2-3; D ambiguous. CDR3 length equals 10 residues. Germline V gene lookup returns CDR1 SEHNR and CDR2 FQNEAQ (reference sequence). The ends were cut back, 6 bases at V and 6 bases at J, with 4 bases in the middle. The CDR3 DNA reads as TGTGCCAGCAGGGCCGATACGCAGTATTTT. It codes for CASRADTQYF.

The chain uses TRBV28 and TRBJ1-2; 9 bases map to TRBD1. This CDR3 spans 14 amino acids. Per germline, CDR1 MDHEN and CDR2 SYDVKM. J was trimmed by 7 bases and V by 4 bases; bases with no gene match: 7. Here the CDR3 DNA reads TGTGCCAGCAGTTCGGGGACAGGGTTTGGTGGCTACACCTTC. This encodes CASSSGTGFGGYTF.

The gene calls are TRBV7-8 and TRBJ1-2; D gene unclear. V lost 4 bases to trimming and J lost 5 bases, with 8 bases between them. The V gene's germline CDR1 is SGHVS and CDR2 FQNEAQ. This CDR3 spans 12 amino acids. CDR3 coding DNA: TGTGCCAGCAGCTCACAGCTTTATGGCTACACCTTC. Its translation is CASSSQLYGYTF.

V is TRBV27 and J is TRBJ2-5, with 9 bases that match TRBD1. V shed 9 bases and J 0 bases; nucleotides not matched to a gene: 20. CDR1 and CDR2 (germline): MNHEY, SMNVEV (reference sequence). CDR3 size: 19 residues. In DNA form, the CDR3 reads TGTGCCAGAGTAGACTACAGGGGGACAGGGATAGAGTACCAAGAGACCCAGTACTTC. Protein: CARVDYRGTGIEYQETQYF.

The chain uses TRBV27 and TRBJ1-5; the D is unclear. The CDR3 sequence is 16 residues long. The ends were cut back, 5 bases at V and 6 bases at J, with 20 bases in the middle. Germline V CDR1 and CDR2: MNHEY, SMNVEV (reference sequence). The DNA for the CDR3 is TGTGCCAGCAGTGAGGGAATCCCTGTCTATGGTCAGCCCCAGCATTTT. Translated, it gives CASSEGIPVYGQPQHF.

The chain is built from TRBV19 and TRBJ1-5; 8 bases agree with TRBD1. Germline assignment: CDR1 LNHDA and CDR2 SQIVND (reference sequence). The CDR3 covers 15 residues. Losses at the gene ends were 7 bases for V and 5 bases for J; bases not matched to a gene: 10. The CDR3 reads CASTSGQGGDQPQHF. The CDR3 bases are TGTGCCAGTACTTCAGGACAGGGTGGAGATCAGCCCCAGCATTTT.

The chain employs TRBV18 and TRBJ2-1; possible D gene TRBD2, 5 bases. Germline CDR1 is KGHSH and CDR2 is LQKENI. V was shortened by 1 base and J by 6 bases, with 13 bases between the two germline ends. This CDR3 region has 15 residues. The DNA of the CDR3 is TGTGCCAGCTCACCACAGGGAGCCCTAGGCAATGAGCAGTTCTTC. Its translation is CASSPQGALGNEQFF.

This clone was seen only once. The J gene is TRBJ2-7, the V gene TRBV11-2; 12 bases agree with TRBD2. The CDR3 loop spans 15 amino acids. The V segment lost 4 bases and the J segment 6 bases; nucleotides outside the gene matches: 7. Germline V gene lookup returns CDR1 SGHAT and CDR2 FQNNGV. In nucleotides, the CDR3 is TGTGCCAGCAGCTACCCGACTAGCGGGAGAACCGAGCAGTACTTC. It is translated as CASSYPTSGRTEQYF.

This chain links TRBV10-1 with TRBJ2-7; no clear D gene. Per the germline V gene, CDR1 is WNHNN and CDR2 is SYGVQD (reference sequence). V was pared by 4 bases and J by 2 bases, with 9 bases between. The CDR3 has 13 residues. This chain's CDR3 is CASSVGRTYEQYF. In DNA, the CDR3 is TGCGCCAGCAGTGTGGGCAGAACCTACGAGCAGTACTTC.

This chain joins TRBV21-1 and TRBJ1-5; TRBD1 was called by the table and not checked on the DNA. TRBV21-1 is classified as a pseudogene. There are 13 residues in the CDR3. The CDR3, as DNA: TGTGCCAGCAGCCCACCGGACAGGCAGCCCCAGCATTTT. Translation: CASSPPDRQPQHF.

This chain joins TRBV28 and TRBJ2-2; TRBD2 agrees at 8 bases. The CDR3 length is 13 residues. The V gene end was trimmed by 5 bases and the J gene end by 6 bases; junction bases not matched to a gene: 2. Germline V gene lookup returns CDR1 MDHEN and CDR2 SYDVKM. The CDR3 spells CASSPGGAGELFF. The CDR3 bases are TGTGCCAGCAGTCCCGGGGGGGCCGGGGAGCTGTTTTTT.

CDR3: CASYLGTGRDNEQFF. The CDR3 DNA reads TGTGCCAGCTACCTCGGGACAGGGAGGGACAATGAGCAGTTCTTC. The rearrangement uses TRBV28 and TRBJ2-1; TRBD1 matches 9 bases. V was clipped by 8 bases and J by 5 bases; unmatched bases: 10. The CDR3 is 15 amino acids. Germline-derived CDR1 and CDR2 are MDHEN and SYDVKM. The whole variable domain, filled in from reference TRBV28 and TRBJ2-1, reads DVKVTQSSRYLVKRTGEKVFLECVQDMDHENMFWYRQDPGLGLRLIYFSYDVKMKEKGDIPEGYSVSREKKERFSLILESASTNQTSMYLCASYLGTGRDNEQFFGPGTRLTVL.

The rearrangement links TRBV6-1 to TRBJ1-3; 9 nucleotides agree with TRBD1. This CDR3 is 16 amino acids long. V shed 4 bases and J 0 bases; nucleotides not matched to a gene: 4. CDR1 and CDR2 (germline): MNHNS, SASEGT. This CDR3 reads CASSGQGVFSGNTIYF. As DNA, the CDR3 is TGTGCCAGCAGTGGACAGGGGGTGTTCTCTGGAAACACCATATATTTT.

The chain joins TRBV27 to TRBJ2-3; 7 bases are shared with TRBD1. Germline values: CDR1 MNHEY, CDR2 SMNVEV (reference sequence). This CDR3 has 13 amino acids. V trimming: 3 bases; J trimming: 6 bases; junction bases outside the gene matches: 3. The CDR3 nucleotides are TGTGCCAGCAGTTTCGGGGACAGCGATACGCAGTATTTT. Translation: CASSFGDSDTQYF.

The V call is TRBV6-4, the J call TRBJ1-1; D is perhaps TRBD1 (6 bases). Trimming shortened V by 3 bases and J by 1 base, and 9 bases separated the two germline ends. CDR1 is MRHNA, CDR2 SNTAGT, per germline. The CDR3 is 14 amino acids. The CDR3: CASSEEQGNTEAFF. DNA for the CDR3: TGTGCCAGCAGTGAAGAACAGGGGAACACTGAAGCTTTCTTT.

The J gene is TRBJ2-5, the V gene TRBV6-5; TRBD2 is a possible D gene (6 bases). Germline V gives CDR1 MNHEY, CDR2 SVGAGI. The ends were cut back, 7 bases at V and 4 bases at J, with 13 bases in the middle. The CDR3 consists of 13 residues. CDR3 amino acids: CASTPPGLETQYF. CDR3 nucleotides: TGTGCCAGCACCCCTCCGGGACTAGAGACCCAGTACTTC.

The V gene is TRBV27, the J gene TRBJ1-5; D is possibly TRBD1 (6 bases). The CDR3 contains 17 residues. Germline V lookup: CDR1 MNHEY, CDR2 SMNVEV (reference sequence). Deletions cut 9 bases from V and 0 bases from J, with 21 bases between. In DNA form, the CDR3 reads TGTGCCAGTAGCCGGACAGTGGGGGCCTATAGCAATCAGCCCCAGCATTTT. Protein sequence: CASSRTVGAYSNQPQHF.